The 32 T cell receptor beta chains listed next were all sequenced from one sample in a study of T cells after posttransplantation cyclophosphamide. Cyclophosphamide on days +3 and +4 followed busulfan-fludarabine conditioning and a marrow graft. Some clones are missing from TCRdb's copy, which holds only in-frame ones; the method was immunoSEQ multiplex PCR. The counts give 1,500 to 2,000 clones, none of them seen only once; 14% is held by the top ten. This specimen was PBMCs, taken 32 days after allogeneic stem cell transplant with posttransplant cyclophosphamide. These TCRs come from a female patient aged 40-50 years who received an allogeneic stem cell transplant from a related donor, was CMV-positive, and had no GVHD. Some T cells may have come from the graft donor.

In its sample, this clone is medium-sized. V is TRBV2 and J is TRBJ1-5; unclear D gene. The V end was cut by 4 bases, the J end by 1 base, with 11 bases between. The CDR3 extends over 15 amino acids. The V gene's germline CDR1 is SNHLY and CDR2 FYNNEI. As DNA, the CDR3 is TGTGCCAGCAGTGTCGGGGAGTACAGCAATCAGCCCCAGCATTTT. Its translation: CASSVGEYSNQPQHF. Drawing the rest from reference TRBV2 and TRBJ1-5, the complete variable domain is EPEVTQTPSHQVTQMGQEVILRCVPISNHLYFYWYRQILGQKVEFLVSFYNNEISEKSEIFDDQFSVERPDGSNFTLKIRSTKLEDSAMYFCASSVGEYSNQPQHFGDGTRLSIL.

This clone is medium-sized. This rearrangement joins TRBV7-9 to TRBJ1-4; D is uncertain. The germline gives CDR1 SEHNR, CDR2 FQNEAQ (reference sequence). There are 12 residues in the CDR3. The V end lost 5 bases, the J end lost 8 bases, and 9 bases lay between the germline ends. The CDR3 sequence is CASSPELEKLFF. The CDR3 DNA is TGTGCCAGCAGCCCCGAACTCGAAAAACTGTTTTTT.

This clone was observed at least ten times. The rearrangement uses TRBV2 and TRBJ2-3, with D possibly TRBD2 on 7 matching bases. Deletions cut 4 bases from V and 2 bases from J, with 13 bases between. Germline CDR1 SNHLY, CDR2 FYNNEI. The CDR3 is 15 amino acids. CDR3 amino acids: CASSVAGDTTDTQYF. CDR3 nucleotides: TGTGCCAGCAGTGTGGCGGGGGACACCACAGATACGCAGTATTTT.

This clone was detected many times. V is TRBV13 and J is TRBJ2-7; 8 nucleotides line up with TRBD2. Trimming at V came to 5 bases and at J to 0 bases, leaving 12 bases not matched to a gene. This CDR3 contains 17 residues. Germline-derived CDR1 and CDR2 are PRHDT and FYEKMQ (reference sequence). Here the CDR3 DNA reads TGTGCCAGCAGCCACGCGAGCGGGGGACCATCCTCCTACGAGCAGTACTTC. Translating gives CASSHASGGPSSYEQYF.

This clone was detected many times. This rearrangement joins TRBV11-2 to TRBJ2-5; 15 positions agree with TRBD2. Germline V lookup: CDR1 SGHAT, CDR2 FQNNGV. V dropped 4 bases and J dropped 11; count of bases not matched to a gene: 5. The CDR3 loop spans 14 amino acids. CDR3 DNA sequence: TGTGCCAGCAGCTCAGGACTAGCGGGGGGGAGGCAGTACTTC. Its translation is CASSSGLAGGRQYF.

This clone qualifies as medium-sized (0.01 to 0.1%). The gene calls are TRBV5-1 and TRBJ2-7; 7 positions match TRBD1. This CDR3 contains 15 residues. Germline V CDR1 and CDR2: SGHRS, YFSETQ. The V gene end was trimmed by 0 bases and the J gene end by 3 bases; junction bases not matched to a gene: 6. The CDR3 DNA reads TGCGCCAGCAGCTTGGCCAGAAGACAGGGCTACGAGCAGTACTTC. Encoded protein: CASSLARRQGYEQYF.

This clone is deemed medium-sized. The genes are TRBV24-1 and TRBJ1-4, with D possibly being TRBD1 (5 bases). Germline V gene lookup returns CDR1 KGHDR and CDR2 SFDVKD. This CDR3 contains 14 residues. V was trimmed by 5 bases and J by 9 bases, leaving 15 bases between them. CDR3 protein: CATSAGQGEKKLFF. The CDR3 nucleotides are TGTGCCACCAGTGCTGGTCAGGGAGAAAAAAAACTGTTTTTT.

This clone is medium-sized (0.01 to 0.1%) within its sample. The gene calls are TRBV7-9 and TRBJ2-5; D may be TRBD1 (5 bases). The V and J ends lost 2 bases and 5 bases respectively, with 9 bases between them. CDR3 length: 13 residues. The V gene's germline CDR1 is SEHNR and CDR2 FQNEAQ (reference sequence). CDR3 in amino acids: CASSLIRAETQYF. As DNA, the CDR3 is TGTGCCAGCAGCTTAATCAGGGCGGAGACCCAGTACTTC.

This clone rates as hyperexpanded. This sequence joins TRBV11-2 and TRBJ2-7; TRBD2 aligns across 9 bases. Germline V gene data show CDR1 as SGHAT and CDR2 as FQNNGV. This CDR3 has 14 amino acids. Trimming removed 5 bases from V and 5 bases from J; junction bases left unmatched: 7. Here the CDR3 reads CASSRGVAGDEQYF. CDR3 coding DNA: TGTGCCAGCAGCCGGGGAGTAGCGGGGGACGAGCAGTACTTC.

The sample holds many counts of this clone. The rearrangement links TRBV13 to TRBJ2-5; TRBD1 aligns across 8 bases. Looked up from germline, CDR1 is PRHDT and CDR2 is FYEKMQ (reference sequence). The CDR3 length is 13 residues. With V trimmed by 5 bases and J by 2 bases, 1 base remained unmatched. The CDR3, as DNA: TGTGCCAGCAGCCGGGACAGGCAAGAGACCCAGTACTTC. Translation: CASSRDRQETQYF.

This clone is labeled medium-sized. The chain recombines TRBV2 with TRBJ1-6, with TRBD1 matching over 8 bases. The CDR3 contains 11 residues. Per germline, CDR1 SNHLY and CDR2 FYNNEI. CDR3 sequence (DNA): TGTGCGGCAGGGGGCCAATCACCCCTCCACTTT. This codes for CAAGGQSPLHF.

This clone is labeled medium-sized. V and J are TRBV5-1 and TRBJ2-1; 9 bases agree with TRBD1. V shed 4 bases and J 1 base; nucleotides not matched to a gene: 6. There are 16 residues in the CDR3. Germline V gene lookup returns CDR1 SGHRS and CDR2 YFSETQ. CDR3 coding DNA: TGCGCCAGCAGCGGGGGGACAGGGATGTCCTACAATGAGCAGTTCTTC. Its translation is CASSGGTGMSYNEQFF.

This clone is deemed medium-sized. The chain couples TRBV4-1 to TRBJ1-6; 8 nucleotides align to TRBD1. Germline CDR1 and CDR2: MGHRA and YSYEKL. The CDR3 is 16 residues long. Trimming cost V 3 bases and J 4 bases; bases outside gene matches: 5. CDR3 in DNA: TGCGCCAGCAGCCACGCCGGGACAGGTTATAATTCACCCCTCCACTTT. It translates to CASSHAGTGYNSPLHF.

The table lists this clone with many counts. This chain connects TRBV6-2 or TRBV6-3 to TRBJ1-5, with 11 bases fitting TRBD1. There are 15 residues in the CDR3. Trimming removed 6 bases from V and 3 bases from J; junction bases left unmatched: 4. The germline CDR1 and CDR2 sequences are MNHEY and SVGEGT. CDR3 in amino acids: CASRGTGGDNQPQHF. CDR3 nucleotides: TGTGCCAGCAGGGGGACAGGGGGAGACAATCAGCCCCAGCATTTT.

This clone is judged medium-sized. The rearrangement joins TRBV19 to TRBJ1-4; tentative D call: TRBD1 (6 bases). Trimming removed 3 bases at V and 5 bases at J, with 19 bases between. The CDR3 length is 17 residues. Germline CDR1 reads LNHDA; CDR2 reads SQIVND (reference sequence). CDR3 in amino acids: CASSIAGDRPTNEKLFF. The CDR3 DNA reads as TGTGCCAGTAGTATTGCAGGGGACCGCCCTACGAATGAAAAACTGTTTTTT.

This clone counts as large (0.1 to 1%). J is TRBJ1-5 and V is TRBV27; the D gene is possibly TRBD1 (5 bases). The CDR3 sequence is 13 residues long. Germline CDR1 MNHEY, CDR2 SMNVEV (reference sequence). Trimming cost V 9 bases and J 1 base, with 10 bases left between them. CDR3 DNA sequence: TGTGCCAGTGGGGCCCCCAGCAATCAGCCCCAGCATTTT. Translated, it gives CASGAPSNQPQHF.

This clone is medium-sized. The genes are TRBV10-3 and TRBJ2-2; TRBD2 is a possible D gene (6 bases). V dropped 7 bases and J dropped 7 bases, with 16 bases sitting between them. The germline V gene encodes CDR1 ENHRY and CDR2 SYGVKD. The CDR3 spans 14 residues. In nucleotides, the CDR3 is TGTGCCATCAACGCGGGACTGAGGGGCGGGGAGCTGTTTTTT. Residues: CAINAGLRGGELFF.

This clone is labeled medium-sized. The chain couples TRBV2 to TRBJ2-1, with 7 bases fitting TRBD2. After removal of 3 bases from V and 12 bases from J, the junction contained 11 bases not matched to a gene. Per the germline V gene, CDR1 is SNHLY and CDR2 is FYNNEI. The CDR3 has 14 amino acids. The CDR3 DNA follows: TGTGCCAGCAGTGACGGGGCGGGGGACGCCCGGCAGTTCTTC. Translation: CASSDGAGDARQFF.

This clone was seen repeatedly, ten times or more. The chain employs TRBV11-2 and TRBJ2-3; 9 positions agree with TRBD2. The trim removed 5 bases at V and 2 bases at J, leaving 8 bases unmatched. The V gene's germline CDR1 is SGHAT and CDR2 FQNNGV. The CDR3 loop spans 16 amino acids. CDR3 coding DNA: TGTGCCAGCAGCGACAAGCTAGCGGGGACCACAGATACGCAGTATTTT. It is translated as CASSDKLAGTTDTQYF.

This clone occurred many times. The chain is built from TRBV7-9 and TRBJ2-5, with 7 bases identical to TRBD2. J was trimmed by 3 bases and V by 2 bases; bases with no gene match: 6. The germline V gene has CDR1 SEHNR and CDR2 FQNEAQ (reference sequence). This CDR3 has 15 amino acids. CDR3: CASSLTSRGEETQYF. The CDR3 DNA reads as TGTGCCAGCAGCTTAACTTCCCGGGGGGAAGAGACCCAGTACTTC.

This clone is classed as large. The chain recombines TRBV29-1 with TRBJ2-3; a possible D gene is TRBD1 (7 bases). Germline V gene data show CDR1 as SQVTM and CDR2 as ANQGSEA. The CDR3 spans 14 residues. Trimming took off 4 bases at V and 2 bases at J, with 13 bases between the two ends. CDR3 region: CSVVGRGVTDTQYF. The CDR3 DNA follows: TGCAGCGTTGTCGGCAGGGGGGTCACAGATACGCAGTATTTT.

This clone was seen ten or more times. The chain recombines TRBV5-1 with TRBJ2-7; the match to TRBD2 covers 8 bases. CDR1 and CDR2 from the germline V gene are SGHRS and YFSETQ. V was clipped by 0 bases and J by 3 bases; unmatched bases: 2. This CDR3 region has 14 residues. As DNA, the CDR3 is TGCGCCAGCAGCTTGGGAGCGGGGGTCTACGAGCAGTACTTC. Translated: CASSLGAGVYEQYF.

This clone occurred many times. This sequence joins TRBV15 and TRBJ2-1, with TRBD1 identical over 9 bases. The length of the CDR3 is 15 residues. Losses at the gene ends were 4 bases for V and 7 bases for J; bases not matched to a gene: 8. Germline CDR1 reads LNHNV; CDR2 reads YYDKDF (reference sequence). The CDR3 loop reads CATSTSGTGWNEQFF. As DNA, the CDR3 is TGTGCCACCAGCACTTCCGGGACAGGGTGGAATGAGCAGTTCTTC.

Relative to its sample, this clone is large. V is TRBV19 and J is TRBJ1-3; no definite D call. Germline V gives CDR1 LNHDA, CDR2 SQIVND (reference sequence). V was pared by 6 bases and J by 0 bases, with 9 bases between. The CDR3 has 14 residues. DNA of the CDR3: TGTGCCAGTAGCGAATACAACTCTGGAAACACCATATATTTT. Protein product: CASSEYNSGNTIYF.

This clone has a count of ten or more. The rearrangement uses TRBV5-6 and TRBJ2-2; D uncertain. Trimming cost V 4 bases and J 4 bases, with 8 bases left between them. The CDR3 runs to 13 residues. Per germline, CDR1 SGHDT and CDR2 YYEEEE. As DNA, the CDR3 is TGTGCCAGCAGCCCGAAACTCACCGGGGAGCTGTTTTTT. Translating it yields CASSPKLTGELFF.

Ten or more counts support this clone. The chain employs TRBV24-1 and TRBJ2-6, with a possible D match to TRBD1 (7 bases). The V end was cut by 5 bases, the J end by 1 base, with 14 bases between. This CDR3 spans 17 amino acids. Germline CDR1 KGHDR, CDR2 SFDVKD. The CDR3 bases are TGTGCCACCAGTGCGGGGCAGGGGGGTTCTGGGGCCAACGTCCTGACTTTC. Its protein product is CATSAGQGGSGANVLTF.

This clone appeared many times. The chain couples TRBV10-3 to TRBJ2-5; 10 bases align to TRBD2. The germline gives CDR1 ENHRY, CDR2 SYGVKD. This CDR3 comprises 14 residues. The trim removed 6 bases at V and 11 bases at J, leaving 12 bases unmatched. CDR3 nucleotides: TGTGCCATCAGCCTAGCGGGGGCCGGAGGAGAGCAGTACTTC. Protein: CAISLAGAGGEQYF.

This clone was recorded many times. The V gene is TRBV29-1, the J gene TRBJ2-2; D perhaps matches TRBD1 (5 bases). Germline loops: CDR1 SQVTM, CDR2 ANQGSEA. The CDR3 length is 16 residues. Deletions cut 4 bases from V and 0 bases from J, with 15 bases between. The CDR3 reads CSVAVFDSANTGELFF. For the CDR3, the DNA is TGCAGCGTTGCCGTCTTTGACAGCGCGAACACCGGGGAGCTGTTTTTT.

This clone is large by share. The chain employs TRBV6-1 and TRBJ1-1; 7 bases agree with TRBD1. Losses at the gene ends were 3 bases for V and 4 bases for J; bases not matched to a gene: 11. Germline V gives CDR1 MNHNS, CDR2 SASEGT. The CDR3 is 16 residues long. The CDR3 spells CASSEASTGPLTEAFF. In DNA form, the CDR3 reads TGTGCCAGCAGTGAGGCCTCGACAGGGCCCCTCACTGAAGCTTTCTTT.

This clone was detected ten times or more. The chain uses TRBV9 and TRBJ1-3, with D perhaps matching TRBD1 (5 bases). V lost 0 bases and J 9 bases, leaving 13 bases between the germline ends. The CDR3 is 14 amino acids. Germline V gene sequence: CDR1 SGDLS, CDR2 YYNGEE. As DNA, the CDR3 is TGTGCCAGCAGCGTAGTGGGAGGGGAGGGCACCATATATTTT. Translation: CASSVVGGEGTIYF.

This clone was recorded many times. This rearrangement joins TRBV4-3 to TRBJ1-2, with a weak D call TRBD1 (6 bases). V lost 6 bases and J 7 bases, leaving 15 bases between the germline ends. The CDR3 extends over 13 amino acids. Germline loops: CDR1 LGHNA, CDR2 YSLEER. The CDR3 reads CASSADSTAGYTF. DNA for the CDR3: TGCGCCAGCAGTGCGGACAGCACGGCTGGCTACACCTTC.

By share of the sample, this clone is medium-sized. The rearrangement links TRBV11-2 to TRBJ2-2; a weak D match, TRBD2 (6 bases). This CDR3 is built from 14 residues. The V gene's germline CDR1 is SGHAT and CDR2 FQNNGV. The V end was cut by 5 bases, the J end by 5 bases, with 12 bases between. CDR3 DNA: TGTGCCAGCAGCCCGATTGGGGGGACCGGGGAGCTGTTTTTT. This translates into CASSPIGGTGELFF.